The clone carrying this T cell receptor beta chain was counted once. Per the study methods: From reference gene primer amplification, estimates of nucleated cell counts were derived. The method was immunoSEQ multiplex PCR; TCRdb's version includes in-frame clones alone and lacks a portion of them. The DNA gave D and trimming, while V, J and clone size come from that table. The table records over 300,000 clones, 85% of them present only once. This entry comes from a study of blood T cell repertoires in COVID-19. Looking at the study overall: The study drew acute and convalescent COVID-19 samples from the United States, Italy and Spain. T cells, B-cell-depleted T cells, or PBMCs supplied cDNA or gDNA.

The V gene lost 8 bases and the J gene lost 11 bases, with 20 bases spanning the gap. The CDR3 loop spans 13 amino acids. This chain links TRBV12-3 or TRBV12-4 with TRBJ2-3; D is undetermined. Material: peripheral blood. The receptor comes from a human donor in a cohort sampled during active COVID-19. The chain's CDR3 is CASAAPGSSVQYF. CDR3 nucleotide sequence: TGTGCCAGCGCTGCCCCGGGTTCAAGTGTGCAGTATTTT.